A single TCR beta chain is shown here with its context. The source of the sample is a study of T-cell memory formation after mild COVID-19. TCRdb reanalysed the 5' RACE reads using MiXCR and keeps one entry per CDR3 protein. Here the sample spans approximately 300,000 distinct CDR3 sequences, approximately 16% being singletons. The CDR3 contains 12 residues. Germline CDR1 SEHNR, CDR2 FQNEAQ (reference sequence). V lost 0 bases and J lost 8, with 7 bases in between. The receptor was derived from a man between 18 and 35 years old who had mild COVID-19 (a few samples of this study predate the infection). Cell type and time point are not known. The sample taken for sequencing was PBMCs or a T cell subset sorted from them (not recorded which). The chain joins TRBV7-9 to TRBJ1-1; a weak D match, TRBD1 (5 bases). In DNA form, the CDR3 reads TGTGCCAGCAGCTTAGCGAAGGGGGAAGCTTTCTTT. It codes for CASSLAKGEAFF.